Given below is one T cell receptor beta chain in context. These data originate in a study of cytomegalovirus exposure and HLA in healthy donors. Primers: 60 Vbeta forward and 13 Jbeta reverse. Generated by immunoSEQ multiplex PCR, the TCRdb table keeps only in-frame clones and is missing some. The data show some 120,000 clones, roughly 82% seen once. Input material: PBMCs. This clonotype was sampled from a male donor in good health and CMV-seropositive.

The CDR3 nucleotides are TGTGCCAGCAGTCCGGAACGGAGCTCCTACAATGAGCAGTTCTTC. Protein sequence: CASSPERSSYNEQFF. The chain combines TRBV2 with TRBJ2-1; no clear D. In germline, CDR1 is SNHLY, CDR2 FYNNEI. The V end was cut by 5 bases, the J end by 0 bases, with 11 bases between. The CDR3 loop spans 15 amino acids.